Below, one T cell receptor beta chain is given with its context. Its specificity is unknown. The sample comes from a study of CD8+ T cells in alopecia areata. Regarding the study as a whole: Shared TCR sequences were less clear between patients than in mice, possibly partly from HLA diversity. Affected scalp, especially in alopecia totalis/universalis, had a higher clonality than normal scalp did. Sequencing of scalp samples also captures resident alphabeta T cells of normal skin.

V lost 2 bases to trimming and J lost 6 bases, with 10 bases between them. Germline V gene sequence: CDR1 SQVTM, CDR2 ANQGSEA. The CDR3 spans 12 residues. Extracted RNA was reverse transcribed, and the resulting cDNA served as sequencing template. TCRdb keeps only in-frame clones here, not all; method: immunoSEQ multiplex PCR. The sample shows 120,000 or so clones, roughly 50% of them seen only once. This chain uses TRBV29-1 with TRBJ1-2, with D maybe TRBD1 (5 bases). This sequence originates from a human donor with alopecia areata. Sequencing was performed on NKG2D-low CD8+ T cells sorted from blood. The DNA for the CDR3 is TGCAGCGTTGAACAAGGGGTAAATGGCTACACCTTC. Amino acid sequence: CSVEQGVNGYTF.